This T cell receptor (beta chain) came from a study of tumor-infiltrating lymphocytes in primary liver carcinoma. Notes on the study in general: When set against blood, tumors had a significantly higher top-250-clone fraction (p = 0.039).

cDNA specific to TCR beta was made from 450 to 650 ng of total RNA, with a constant-region primer employed for priming. Employing slightly modified ARM-PCR, three nested multiplex PCR rounds were run, and these gave rise to the TCR beta libraries. Two initial PCR rounds of approximately 10 cycles each paired TRBV1-TRBV30 forward primers with a C-beta reverse primer. TCRdb recomputed calls from the multiplex PCR reads with MiXCR, one row per CDR3 protein. The sample has under 130,000 distinct CDR3 sequences, roughly 80% seen once. Worth noting for this clonotype: Its cognate antigen is unknown. One end of the junction does not line up with germline, which may come from a read error.

Co-extraction of both nucleic acids (RNA and DNA) used about 17-31 mg of unsorted bulk tissue. All tumor samples contained more than 80% viable tumor cells. CDR1 and CDR2 (germline): MDHEN, SYDVKM. This CDR3 is 17 amino acids long. J is TRBJ1-4 and V is TRBV28, with 8 bases lining up with TRBD1. The receptor's source is a man aged 35-49 years with primary liver carcinoma and hepatitis B virus infection. Specimen: liver tumor tissue from sampling region 3. Subset specified: tumor region T3, left-lateral pole. The CDR3 bases are TGTCCCAGCAATGGCCGGGACAGGAGTGCAACTAATGAAAAACTGTTTTTT. Amino acids: CPSNGRDRSATNEKLFF.